This T cell receptor beta chain was retrieved from a study of graft-versus-host responses after intestinal transplantation. Study background: Transplants were multivisceral, liver-intestinal, or isolated intestinal.

The CDR3 is 15 residues long. The V end was cut by 7 bases, the J end by 5 bases, with 18 bases between. Per the germline V gene, CDR1 is MNHEY and CDR2 is SVGAGI. Study outcomes and limitations: Early HvG declines after transplant were associated with peak circulating GvH clone levels. Researchers found GvH clones in recipient marrow, and some showed up first in ileum or blood. Individuals who had graft-donor T cell macrochimerism had allografts that showed high graft-versus-host to host-versus-graft clonal ratios.

This clone was detected a few times. No antigen is known for it. Sequencing used immunoSEQ multiplex PCR; TCRdb keeps in-frame clones, though not all of them. In the table there are 60,000 to 80,000 clones, roughly 87% of which are singletons. The sample consisted of unstimulated CD8+ T cells sorted from spleen or lymph node cells, taken before intestinal transplant. The clonotype was recovered from a human donor who received an intestinal transplant. The chain combines TRBV6-5 with TRBJ1-5, with D possibly being TRBD1 (6 bases). CDR3 coding DNA: TGTGCCAGCAATACCCGGGCAGGGGCCCATCAGCCCCAGCATTTT. Its protein is CASNTRAGAHQPQHF.